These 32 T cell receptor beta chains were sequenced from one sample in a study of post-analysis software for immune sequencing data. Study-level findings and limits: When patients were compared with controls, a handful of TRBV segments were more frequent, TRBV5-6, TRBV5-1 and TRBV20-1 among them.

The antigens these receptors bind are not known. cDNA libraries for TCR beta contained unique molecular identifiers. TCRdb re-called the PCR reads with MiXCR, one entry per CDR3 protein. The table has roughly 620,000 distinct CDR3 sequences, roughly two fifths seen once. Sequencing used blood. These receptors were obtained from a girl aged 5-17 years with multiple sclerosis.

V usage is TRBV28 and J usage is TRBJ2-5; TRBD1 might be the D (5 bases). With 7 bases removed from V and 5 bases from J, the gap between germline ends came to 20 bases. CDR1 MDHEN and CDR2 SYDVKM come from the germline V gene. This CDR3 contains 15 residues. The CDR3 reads CASTNRLFSQETQYF. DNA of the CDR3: TGTGCCAGCACGAACAGGCTATTCTCGCAGGAGACCCAGTACTTC.

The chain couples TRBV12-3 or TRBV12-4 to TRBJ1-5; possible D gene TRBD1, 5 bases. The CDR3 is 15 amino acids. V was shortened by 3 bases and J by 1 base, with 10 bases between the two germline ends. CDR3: CASSFGTGSNQPQHF. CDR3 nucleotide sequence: TGTGCCAGCAGTTTTGGGACGGGGAGCAATCAGCCCCAGCATTTT.

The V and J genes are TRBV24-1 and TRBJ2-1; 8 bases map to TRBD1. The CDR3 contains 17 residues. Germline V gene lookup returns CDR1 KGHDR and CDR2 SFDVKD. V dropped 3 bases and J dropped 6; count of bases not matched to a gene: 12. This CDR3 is CATSDPGRQGLANEQFF. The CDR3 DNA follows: TGTGCCACCAGTGATCCTGGCAGACAGGGGTTGGCCAATGAGCAGTTCTTC.

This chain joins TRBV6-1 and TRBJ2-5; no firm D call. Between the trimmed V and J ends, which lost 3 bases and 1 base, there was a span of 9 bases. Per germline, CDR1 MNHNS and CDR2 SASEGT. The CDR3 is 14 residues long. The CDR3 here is CASSDTASQETQYF. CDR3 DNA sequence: TGTGCCAGCAGTGACACAGCGTCCCAAGAGACCCAGTACTTC.

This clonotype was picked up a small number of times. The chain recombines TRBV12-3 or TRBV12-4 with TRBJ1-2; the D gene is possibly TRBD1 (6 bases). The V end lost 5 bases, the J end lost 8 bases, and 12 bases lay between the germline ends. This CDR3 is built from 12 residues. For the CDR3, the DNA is TGTGCCAGCAGTAGGACAGCTGAAGGCTACACCTTC. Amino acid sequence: CASSRTAEGYTF.

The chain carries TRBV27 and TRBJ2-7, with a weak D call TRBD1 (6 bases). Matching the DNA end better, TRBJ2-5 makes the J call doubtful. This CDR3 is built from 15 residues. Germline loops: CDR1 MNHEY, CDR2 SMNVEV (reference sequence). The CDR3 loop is CASSSPQGPRETQYF. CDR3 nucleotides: TGTGCCAGCAGTTCTCCACAGGGTCCCCGAGAGACCCAGTACTTC.

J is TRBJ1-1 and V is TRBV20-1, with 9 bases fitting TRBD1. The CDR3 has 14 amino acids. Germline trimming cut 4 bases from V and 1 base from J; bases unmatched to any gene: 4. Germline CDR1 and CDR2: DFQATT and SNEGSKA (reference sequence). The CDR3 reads CSATGTGRNTEAFF. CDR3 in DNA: TGCAGTGCTACAGGGACAGGGCGGAACACTGAAGCTTTCTTT.

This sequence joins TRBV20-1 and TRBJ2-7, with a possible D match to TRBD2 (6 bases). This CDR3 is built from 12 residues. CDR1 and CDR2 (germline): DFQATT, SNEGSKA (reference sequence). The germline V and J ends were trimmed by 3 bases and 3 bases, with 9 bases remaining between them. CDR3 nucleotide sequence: TGCAGTGCTAGGCGCGGGAACTACGAGCAGTACTTC. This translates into CSARRGNYEQYF.

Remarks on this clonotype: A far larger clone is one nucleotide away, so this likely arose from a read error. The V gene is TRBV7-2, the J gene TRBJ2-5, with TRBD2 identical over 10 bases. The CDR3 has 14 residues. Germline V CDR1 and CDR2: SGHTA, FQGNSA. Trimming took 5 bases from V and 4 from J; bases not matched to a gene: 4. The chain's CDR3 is CASSLGLARETQYF. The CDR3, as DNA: TGTGCCAGCAGCCTGGGACTAGCGCGAGAGACCCAGTACTTC.

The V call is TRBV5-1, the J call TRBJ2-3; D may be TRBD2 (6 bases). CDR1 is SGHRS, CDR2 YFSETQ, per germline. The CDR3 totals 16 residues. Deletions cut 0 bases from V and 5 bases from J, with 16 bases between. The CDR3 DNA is TGCGCCAGCAGCTTGGCTCCTGGGGGGTCGGGAGATACGCAGTATTTT. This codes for CASSLAPGGSGDTQYF.

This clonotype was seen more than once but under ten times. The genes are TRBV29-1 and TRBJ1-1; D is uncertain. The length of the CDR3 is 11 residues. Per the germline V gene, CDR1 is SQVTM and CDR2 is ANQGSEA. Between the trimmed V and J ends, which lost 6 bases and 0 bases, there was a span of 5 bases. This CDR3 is CSVVVNTEAFF. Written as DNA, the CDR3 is TGCAGCGTGGTAGTGAACACTGAAGCTTTCTTT.

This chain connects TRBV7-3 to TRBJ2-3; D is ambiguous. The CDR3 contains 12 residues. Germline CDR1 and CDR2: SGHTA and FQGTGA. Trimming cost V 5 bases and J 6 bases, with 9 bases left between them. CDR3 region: CASSAAGDTQYF. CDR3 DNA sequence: TGTGCCAGCAGCGCTGCCGGGGATACGCAGTATTTT.

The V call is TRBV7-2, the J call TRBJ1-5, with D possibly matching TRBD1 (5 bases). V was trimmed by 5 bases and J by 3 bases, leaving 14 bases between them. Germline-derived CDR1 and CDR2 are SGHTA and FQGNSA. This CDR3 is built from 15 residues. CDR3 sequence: CASSPRGIDNQPQHF. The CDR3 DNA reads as TGTGCCAGCAGCCCCCGGGGGATCGACAATCAGCCCCAGCATTTT.

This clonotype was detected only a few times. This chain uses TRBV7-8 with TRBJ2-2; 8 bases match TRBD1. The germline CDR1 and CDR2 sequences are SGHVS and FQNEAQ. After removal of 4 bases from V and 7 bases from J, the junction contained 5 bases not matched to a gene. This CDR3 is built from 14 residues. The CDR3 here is CASSSDREIGELFF. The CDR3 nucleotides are TGTGCCAGCAGCTCGGACAGGGAAATCGGGGAGCTGTTTTTT. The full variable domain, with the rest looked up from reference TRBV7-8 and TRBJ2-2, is GAGVSQSPRYKVAKRGQDVALRCDPISGHVSLFWYQQALGQGPEFLTYFQNEAQLDKSGLPSDRFFAERPEGSVSTLKIQRTQQEDSAVYLCASSSDREIGELFFGEGSRLTVL.

CDR3 DNA sequence: TGCGCCAGCAGCCCAGACAGTGACTATGGCTACACCTTC. Its translation: CASSPDSDYGYTF. The V call is TRBV5-1, the J call TRBJ1-2; a possible D gene is TRBD1 (5 bases). The V gene lost 4 bases and the J gene lost 3 bases, with 10 bases spanning the gap. There are 13 residues in the CDR3. The V gene's germline CDR1 is SGHRS and CDR2 YFSETQ.

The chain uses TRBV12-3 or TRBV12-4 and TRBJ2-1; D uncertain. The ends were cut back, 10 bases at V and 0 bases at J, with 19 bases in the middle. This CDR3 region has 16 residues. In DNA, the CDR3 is TGTGCCACCAGATCGAGTTTGTTGGGCTCCTACAATGAGCAGTTCTTC. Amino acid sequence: CATRSSLLGSYNEQFF.

CDR3: CASSLGRTGPYEQYF. The CDR3 bases are TGTGCCAGCAGCCTAGGTCGGACAGGGCCTTACGAGCAGTACTTC. The rearrangement joins TRBV7-8 to TRBJ2-7; 8 nucleotides line up with TRBD1. Trimming cost V 5 bases and J 4 bases; bases outside gene matches: 10. Germline CDR1 reads SGHVS; CDR2 reads FQNEAQ. The CDR3 sequence is 15 residues long.

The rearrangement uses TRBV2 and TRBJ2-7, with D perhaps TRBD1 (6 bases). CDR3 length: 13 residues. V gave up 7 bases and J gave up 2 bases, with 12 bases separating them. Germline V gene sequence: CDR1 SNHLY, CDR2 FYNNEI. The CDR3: CASTWDTTYEQYF. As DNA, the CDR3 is TGTGCCAGCACCTGGGACACAACCTACGAGCAGTACTTC.

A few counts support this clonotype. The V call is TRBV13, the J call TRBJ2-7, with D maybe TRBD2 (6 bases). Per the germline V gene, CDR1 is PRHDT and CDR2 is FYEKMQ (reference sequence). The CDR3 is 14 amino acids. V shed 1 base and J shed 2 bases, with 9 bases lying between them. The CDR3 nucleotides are TGTGCCAGCAGCTTAGCGGGAGCCCCCTACGAGCAGTACTTC. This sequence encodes CASSLAGAPYEQYF.

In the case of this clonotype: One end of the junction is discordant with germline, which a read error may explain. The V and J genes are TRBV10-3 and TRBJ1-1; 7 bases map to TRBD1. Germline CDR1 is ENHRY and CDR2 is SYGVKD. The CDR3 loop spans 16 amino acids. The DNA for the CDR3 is TGTACCATCAGTGCGGCCGAAGGACAGGAGAACACTGAAGCTTTCTTT. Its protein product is CTISAAEGQENTEAFF.

The CDR3 sequence is CASSPLAGVPADTQYF. Here the CDR3 DNA reads TGTGCCAGCAGCCCACTAGCGGGGGTGCCCGCAGATACGCAGTATTTT. The chain uses TRBV12-3 or TRBV12-4 and TRBJ2-3; 11 bases match TRBD2. This CDR3 spans 16 amino acids. With 6 bases clipped from V and 4 bases from J, the junction kept 9 bases outside the gene matches.

CDR3 DNA sequence: TGTGCCAGCAGTCGGGGGGACAGGGCAGACACTGAAGCTTTCTTT. Translation: CASSRGDRADTEAFF. The chain joins TRBV12-3 or TRBV12-4 to TRBJ1-1, with 9 bases aligning to TRBD1. This CDR3 is 15 amino acids long. V lost 5 bases, J lost 3 bases, and 7 bases stayed unmatched.

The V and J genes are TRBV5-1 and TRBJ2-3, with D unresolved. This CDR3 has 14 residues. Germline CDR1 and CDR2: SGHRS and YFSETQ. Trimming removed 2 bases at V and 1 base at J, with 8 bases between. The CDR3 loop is CASSFGVGTDTQYF. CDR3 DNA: TGCGCCAGCAGCTTTGGGGTTGGCACAGATACGCAGTATTTT. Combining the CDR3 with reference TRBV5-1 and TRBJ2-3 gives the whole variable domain KAGVTQTPRYLIKTRGQQVTLSCSPISGHRSVSWYQQTPGQGLQFLFEYFSETQRNKGNFPGRFSGRQFSNSRSEMNVSTLELGDSALYLCASSFGVGTDTQYFGPGTRLTVL.

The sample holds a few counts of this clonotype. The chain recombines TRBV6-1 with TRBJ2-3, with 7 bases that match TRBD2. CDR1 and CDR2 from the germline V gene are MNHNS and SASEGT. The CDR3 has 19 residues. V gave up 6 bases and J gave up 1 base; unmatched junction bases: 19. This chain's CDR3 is CASRRLIGTSVLRTDTQYF. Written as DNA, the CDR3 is TGTGCCAGCAGGCGACTTATAGGTACTAGCGTTCTTCGCACAGATACGCAGTATTTT.

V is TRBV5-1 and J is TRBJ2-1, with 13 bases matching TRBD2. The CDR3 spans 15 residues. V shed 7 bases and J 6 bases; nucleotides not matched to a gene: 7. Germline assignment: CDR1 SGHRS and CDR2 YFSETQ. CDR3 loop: CASLGLAGVANEQFF. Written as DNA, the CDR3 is TGCGCCAGCCTCGGACTAGCGGGAGTAGCCAATGAGCAGTTCTTC.

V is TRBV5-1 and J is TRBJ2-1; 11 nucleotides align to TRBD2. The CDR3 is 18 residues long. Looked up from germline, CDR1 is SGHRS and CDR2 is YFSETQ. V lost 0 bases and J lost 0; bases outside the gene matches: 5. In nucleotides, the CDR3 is TGCGCCAGCAGCTTGGGACTAGCGGGGTTACGCTCCTACAATGAGCAGTTCTTC. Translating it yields CASSLGLAGLRSYNEQFF.

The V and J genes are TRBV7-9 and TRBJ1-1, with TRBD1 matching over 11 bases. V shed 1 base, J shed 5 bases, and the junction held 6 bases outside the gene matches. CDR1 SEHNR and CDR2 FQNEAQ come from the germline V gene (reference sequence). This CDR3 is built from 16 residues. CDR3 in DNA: TGTGCCAGCAGCTTAGAAGGACAGGGGGCGCGTACTGAAGCTTTCTTT. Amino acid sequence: CASSLEGQGARTEAFF. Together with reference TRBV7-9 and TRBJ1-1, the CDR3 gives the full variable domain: DTGVSQNPRHKITKRGQNVTFRCDPISEHNRLYWYRQTLGQGPEFLTYFQNEAQLEKSRLLSDRFSAERPKGSFSTLEIQRTEQGDSAMYLCASSLEGQGARTEAFFGQGTRLTVV.

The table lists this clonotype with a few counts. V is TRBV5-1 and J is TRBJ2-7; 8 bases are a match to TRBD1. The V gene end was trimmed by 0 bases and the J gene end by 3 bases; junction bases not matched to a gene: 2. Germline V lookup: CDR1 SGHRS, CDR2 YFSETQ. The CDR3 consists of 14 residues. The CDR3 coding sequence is TGCGCCAGCAGCTTGGCCGACAGGGGCTACGAGCAGTACTTC. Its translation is CASSLADRGYEQYF.

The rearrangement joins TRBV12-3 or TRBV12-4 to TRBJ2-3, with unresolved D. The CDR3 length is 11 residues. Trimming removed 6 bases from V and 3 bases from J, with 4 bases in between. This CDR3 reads CASRFTDTQYF. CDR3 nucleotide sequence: TGTGCCAGCAGGTTTACAGATACGCAGTATTTT.

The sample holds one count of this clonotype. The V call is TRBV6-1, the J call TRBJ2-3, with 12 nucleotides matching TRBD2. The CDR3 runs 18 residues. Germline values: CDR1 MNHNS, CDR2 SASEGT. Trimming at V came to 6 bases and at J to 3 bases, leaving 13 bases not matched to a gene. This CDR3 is CASRRLAGVNLATDTQYF. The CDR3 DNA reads TGTGCCAGCAGAAGACTAGCGGGAGTTAATTTGGCTACAGATACGCAGTATTTT.

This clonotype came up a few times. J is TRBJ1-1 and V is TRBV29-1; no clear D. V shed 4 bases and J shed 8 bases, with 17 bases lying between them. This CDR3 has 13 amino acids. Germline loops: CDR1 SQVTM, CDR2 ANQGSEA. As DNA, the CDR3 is TGCAGCGTTGCGGACCCCAGGACCAAAGAAGCTTTCTTT. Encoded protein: CSVADPRTKEAFF.

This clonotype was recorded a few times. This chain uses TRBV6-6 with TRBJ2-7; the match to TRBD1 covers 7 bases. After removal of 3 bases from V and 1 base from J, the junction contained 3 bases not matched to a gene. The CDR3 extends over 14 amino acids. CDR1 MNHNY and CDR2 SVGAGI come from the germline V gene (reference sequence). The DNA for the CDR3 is TGTGCCAGCAGTTATACGGGACAGTCCTACGAGCAGTACTTC. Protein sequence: CASSYTGQSYEQYF.